The source of this TCR beta chain is a study of shared clonotypes between healthy human individuals. The donors were adults (healthy and HIV-negative) with no recent acute infections or vaccinations. A CD45RA-negative memory subset and a CD45RA+ naive subset were separated from the CD4+ cells. Per the original methods: As immunoSEQ supplied junction-only sequences (without quality scores), filtering differed. Produced via immunoSEQ multiplex PCR; TCRdb's table is partial and in-frame only. V and J calls and clone size are given by that table; D and trimming were obtained from the DNA. The table has about 680,000 clones, over 65% seen once. CDR3 length: 13 amino acids. Germline CDR1 and CDR2: WNHNN and SYGVQD (reference sequence). Trimming pared 4 bases from V and 2 bases from J, leaving 8 bases between.

The rearrangement links TRBV10-1 to TRBJ1-2; no clear D. The clonotype comes from a woman aged 25-40 years in good health. The material sequenced was memory CD4+ T cells sorted from blood. The subset here: CD45RA-negative fraction. CDR3 bases: TGCGCCAGCAGTGCCGGGAGAAACTATGGCTACACCTTC. Protein sequence: CASSAGRNYGYTF.